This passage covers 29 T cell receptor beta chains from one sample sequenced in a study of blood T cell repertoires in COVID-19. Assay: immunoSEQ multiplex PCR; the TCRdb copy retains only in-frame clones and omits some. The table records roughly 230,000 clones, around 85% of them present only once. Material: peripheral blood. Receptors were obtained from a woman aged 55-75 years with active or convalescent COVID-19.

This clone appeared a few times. CDR3 loop: CASSSPGGSGQQYF. As DNA, the CDR3 is TGTGCCAGCAGCTCGCCCGGGGGTTCCGGTCAGCAGTACTTC. The chain has TRBV7-2 and TRBJ2-7; possibly TRBD2 for D (6 bases). The CDR3 has 14 amino acids. CDR1 is SGHTA and CDR2 is FQGNSA in the germline V gene. The ends were cut back, 4 bases at V and 8 bases at J, with 18 bases in the middle.

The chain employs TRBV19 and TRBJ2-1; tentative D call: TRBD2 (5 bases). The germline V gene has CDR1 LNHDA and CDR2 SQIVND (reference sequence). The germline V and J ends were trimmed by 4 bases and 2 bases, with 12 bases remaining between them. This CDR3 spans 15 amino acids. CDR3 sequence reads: CASSTVEGTYNEQFF. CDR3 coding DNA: TGTGCCAGTAGTACCGTTGAGGGAACCTACAATGAGCAGTTCTTC. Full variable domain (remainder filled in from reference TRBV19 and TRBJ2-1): DGGITQSPKYLFRKEGQNVTLSCEQNLNHDAMYWYRQDPGQGLRLIYYSQIVNDFQKGDIAEGYSVSREKKESFPLTVTSAQKNPTAFYLCASSTVEGTYNEQFFGPGTRLTVL.

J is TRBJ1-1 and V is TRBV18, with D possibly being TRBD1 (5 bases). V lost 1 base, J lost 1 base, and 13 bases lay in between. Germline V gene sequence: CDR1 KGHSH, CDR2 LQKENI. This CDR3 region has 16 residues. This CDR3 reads CASSPRPGMENTEAFF. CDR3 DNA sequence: TGTGCCAGCTCACCACGGCCAGGGATGGAGAACACTGAAGCTTTCTTT.

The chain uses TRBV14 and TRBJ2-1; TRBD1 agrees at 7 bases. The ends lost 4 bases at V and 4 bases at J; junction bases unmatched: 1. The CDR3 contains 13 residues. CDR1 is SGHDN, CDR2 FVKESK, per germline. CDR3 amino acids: CASSPQGYNEQFF. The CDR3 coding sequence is TGTGCCAGCAGCCCACAGGGGTACAATGAGCAGTTCTTC.

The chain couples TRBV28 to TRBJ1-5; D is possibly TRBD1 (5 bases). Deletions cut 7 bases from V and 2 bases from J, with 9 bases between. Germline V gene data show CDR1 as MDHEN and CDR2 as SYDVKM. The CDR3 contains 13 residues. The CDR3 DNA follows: TGTGCCAGCAAGACGGGGGGCAATCAGCCCCAGCATTTT. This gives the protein CASKTGGNQPQHF.

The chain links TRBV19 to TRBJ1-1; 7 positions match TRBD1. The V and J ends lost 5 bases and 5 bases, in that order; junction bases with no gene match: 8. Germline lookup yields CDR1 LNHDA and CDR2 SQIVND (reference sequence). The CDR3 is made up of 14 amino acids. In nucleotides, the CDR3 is TGTGCCAGTAGTGCTAGGGGGCGGGGAACTGAAGCTTTCTTT. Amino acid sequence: CASSARGRGTEAFF.

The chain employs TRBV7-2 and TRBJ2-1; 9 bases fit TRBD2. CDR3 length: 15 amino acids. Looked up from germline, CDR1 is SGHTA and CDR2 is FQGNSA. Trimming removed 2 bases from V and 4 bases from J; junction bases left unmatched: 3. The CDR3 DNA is TGTGCCAGCAGCTTAACGCGGGGGGGATACAATGAGCAGTTCTTC. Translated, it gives CASSLTRGGYNEQFF. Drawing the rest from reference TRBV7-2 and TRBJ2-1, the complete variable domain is GAGVSQSPSNKVTEKGKDVELRCDPISGHTALYWYRQSLGQGLEFLIYFQGNSAPDKSGLPSDRFSAERTGGSVSTLTIQRTQQEDSAVYLCASSLTRGGYNEQFFGPGTRLTVL.

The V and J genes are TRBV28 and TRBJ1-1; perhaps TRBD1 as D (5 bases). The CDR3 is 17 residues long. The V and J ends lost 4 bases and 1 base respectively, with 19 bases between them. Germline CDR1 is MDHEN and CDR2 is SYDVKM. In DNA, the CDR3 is TGTGCCAGCAGTTCCCCGCGGGGGGAGGCAGGGAACACTGAAGCTTTCTTT. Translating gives CASSSPRGEAGNTEAFF.

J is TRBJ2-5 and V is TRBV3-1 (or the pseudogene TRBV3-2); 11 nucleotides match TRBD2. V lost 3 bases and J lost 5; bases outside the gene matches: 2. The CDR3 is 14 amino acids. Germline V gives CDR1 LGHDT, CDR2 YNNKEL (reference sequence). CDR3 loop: CASSQTSGAETQYF. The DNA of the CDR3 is TGTGCCAGCAGCCAGACTAGCGGGGCTGAGACCCAGTACTTC.

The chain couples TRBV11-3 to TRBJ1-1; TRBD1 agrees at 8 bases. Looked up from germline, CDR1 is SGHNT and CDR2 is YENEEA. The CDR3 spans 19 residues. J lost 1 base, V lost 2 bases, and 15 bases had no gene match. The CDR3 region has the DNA TGTGCCAGCAGCTTAATTGGGCTAATTTACGGGACAGGGAACACTGAAGCTTTCTTT. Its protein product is CASSLIGLIYGTGNTEAFF.

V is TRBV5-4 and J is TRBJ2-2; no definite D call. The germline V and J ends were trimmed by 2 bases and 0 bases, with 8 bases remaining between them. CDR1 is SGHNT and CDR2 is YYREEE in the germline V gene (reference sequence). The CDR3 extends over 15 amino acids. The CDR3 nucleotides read TGTGCCAGCAGCTTAAAAACTTCGAACACCGGGGAGCTGTTTTTT. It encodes CASSLKTSNTGELFF.

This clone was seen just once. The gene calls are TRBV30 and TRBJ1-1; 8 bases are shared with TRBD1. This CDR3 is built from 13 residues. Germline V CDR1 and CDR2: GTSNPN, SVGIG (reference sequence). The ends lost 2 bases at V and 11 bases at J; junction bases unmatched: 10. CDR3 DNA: TGTGCCTGGAGTTTGGACTGGACAGGGAGGGCTTTCTTT. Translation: CAWSLDWTGRAFF.

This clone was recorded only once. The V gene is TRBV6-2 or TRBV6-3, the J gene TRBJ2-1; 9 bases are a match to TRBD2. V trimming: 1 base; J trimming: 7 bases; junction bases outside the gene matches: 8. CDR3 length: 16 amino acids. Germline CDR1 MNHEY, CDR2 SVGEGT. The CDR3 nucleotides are TGTGCCAGCAGTTACTTCGCGGGAGGGTCATGGAATGAGCAGTTCTTC. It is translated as CASSYFAGGSWNEQFF.

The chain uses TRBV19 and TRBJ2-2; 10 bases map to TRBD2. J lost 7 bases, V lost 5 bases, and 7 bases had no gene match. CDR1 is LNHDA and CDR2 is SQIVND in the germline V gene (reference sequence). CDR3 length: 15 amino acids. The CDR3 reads CASSESGGASGELFF. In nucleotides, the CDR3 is TGTGCCAGTAGTGAAAGCGGGGGGGCGAGCGGGGAGCTGTTTTTT.

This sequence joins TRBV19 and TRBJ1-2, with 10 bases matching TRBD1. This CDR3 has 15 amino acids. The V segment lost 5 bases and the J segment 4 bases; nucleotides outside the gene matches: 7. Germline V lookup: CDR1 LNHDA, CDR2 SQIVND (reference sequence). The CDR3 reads CASSARTGGGYGYTF. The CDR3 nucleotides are TGTGCCAGTAGTGCGCGGACAGGGGGAGGCTATGGCTACACCTTC.

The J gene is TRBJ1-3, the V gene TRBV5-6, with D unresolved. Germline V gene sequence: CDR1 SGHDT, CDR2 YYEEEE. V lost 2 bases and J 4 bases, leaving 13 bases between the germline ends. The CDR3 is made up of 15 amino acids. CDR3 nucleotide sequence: TGTGCCAGCAGCTTCAACAGTATGGCCGGAAACACCATATATTTT. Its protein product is CASSFNSMAGNTIYF.

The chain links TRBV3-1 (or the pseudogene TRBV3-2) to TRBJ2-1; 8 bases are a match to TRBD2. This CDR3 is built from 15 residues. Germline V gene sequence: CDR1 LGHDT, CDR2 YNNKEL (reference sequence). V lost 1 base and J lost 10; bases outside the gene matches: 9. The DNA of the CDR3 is TGTGCCAGCAGCCAAGGCCTAGCGGGCGCTCTGGAGCAGTTCTTC. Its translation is CASSQGLAGALEQFF.

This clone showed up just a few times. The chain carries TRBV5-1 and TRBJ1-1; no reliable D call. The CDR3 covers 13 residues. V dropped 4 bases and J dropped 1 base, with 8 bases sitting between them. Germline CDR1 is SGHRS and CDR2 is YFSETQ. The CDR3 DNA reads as TGCGCCAGCAGCCAGAGAGGGAACACTGAAGCTTTCTTT. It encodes CASSQRGNTEAFF.

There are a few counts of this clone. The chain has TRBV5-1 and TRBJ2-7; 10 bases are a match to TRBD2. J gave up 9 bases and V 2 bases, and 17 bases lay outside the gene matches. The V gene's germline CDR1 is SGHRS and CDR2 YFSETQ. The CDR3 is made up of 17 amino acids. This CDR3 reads CASSLTASGSLGLGQYF. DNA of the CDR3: TGCGCCAGCAGCTTAACGGCTAGCGGGAGCTTGGGGCTAGGGCAGTACTTC. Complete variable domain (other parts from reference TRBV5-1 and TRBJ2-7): KAGVTQTPRYLIKTRGQQVTLSCSPISGHRSVSWYQQTPGQGLQFLFEYFSETQRNKGNFPGRFSGRQFSNSRSEMNVSTLELGDSALYLCASSLTASGSLGLGQYFGPGTRLTVT.

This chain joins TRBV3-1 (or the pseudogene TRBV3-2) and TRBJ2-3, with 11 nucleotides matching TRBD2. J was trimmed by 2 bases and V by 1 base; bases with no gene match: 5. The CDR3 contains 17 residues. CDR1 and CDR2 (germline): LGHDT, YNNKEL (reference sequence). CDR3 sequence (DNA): TGTGCCAGCAGCCAAGGAGGGACTAGCGGATACACAGATACGCAGTATTTT. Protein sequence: CASSQGGTSGYTDTQYF.

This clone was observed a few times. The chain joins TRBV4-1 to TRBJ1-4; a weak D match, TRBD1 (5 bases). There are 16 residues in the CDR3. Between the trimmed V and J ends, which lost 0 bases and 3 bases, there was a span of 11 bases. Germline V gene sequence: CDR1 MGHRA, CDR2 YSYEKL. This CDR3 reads CASSQEWRQSNEKLFF. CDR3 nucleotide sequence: TGCGCCAGCAGCCAAGAATGGAGACAGTCTAATGAAAAACTGTTTTTT.

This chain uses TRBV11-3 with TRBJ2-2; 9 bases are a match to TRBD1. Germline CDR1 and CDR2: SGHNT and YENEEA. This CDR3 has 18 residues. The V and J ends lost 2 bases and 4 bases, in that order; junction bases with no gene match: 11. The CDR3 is CASSLRTPGQGVTGELFF. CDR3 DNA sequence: TGTGCCAGCAGCTTACGGACCCCGGGACAGGGAGTCACCGGGGAGCTGTTTTTT.

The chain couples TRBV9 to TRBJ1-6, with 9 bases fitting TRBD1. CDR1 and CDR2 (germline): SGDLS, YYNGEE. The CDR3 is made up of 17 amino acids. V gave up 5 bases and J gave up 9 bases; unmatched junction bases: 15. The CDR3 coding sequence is TGTGCCAGCAGTCAAGACCCTAGACAGGGGGAGGGTTCACCCCTCCACTTT. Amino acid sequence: CASSQDPRQGEGSPLHF.

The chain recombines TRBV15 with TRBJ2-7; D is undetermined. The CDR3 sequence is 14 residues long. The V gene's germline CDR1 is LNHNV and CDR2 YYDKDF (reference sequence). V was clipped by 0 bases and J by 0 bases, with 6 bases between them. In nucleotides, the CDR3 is TGTGCCACCAGCAGAGATAGGAGCTCCTACGAGCAGTACGTC. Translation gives CATSRDRSSYEQYV.

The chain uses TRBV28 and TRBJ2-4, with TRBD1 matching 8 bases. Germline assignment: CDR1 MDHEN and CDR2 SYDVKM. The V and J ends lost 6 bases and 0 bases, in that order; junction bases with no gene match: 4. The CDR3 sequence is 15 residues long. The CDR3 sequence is CASSRQGIAKNIQYF. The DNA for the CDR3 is TGTGCCAGCAGCCGACAGGGGATAGCCAAAAACATTCAGTACTTC.

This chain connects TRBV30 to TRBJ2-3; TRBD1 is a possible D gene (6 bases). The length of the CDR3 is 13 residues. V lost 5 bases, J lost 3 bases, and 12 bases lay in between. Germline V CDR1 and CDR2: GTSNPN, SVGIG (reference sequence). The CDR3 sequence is CAWQLGGTDTQYF. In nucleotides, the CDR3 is TGTGCCTGGCAGTTAGGGGGTACAGATACGCAGTATTTT.

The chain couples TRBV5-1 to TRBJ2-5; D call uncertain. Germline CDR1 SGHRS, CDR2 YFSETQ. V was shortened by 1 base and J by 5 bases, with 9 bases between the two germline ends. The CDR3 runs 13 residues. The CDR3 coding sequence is TGCGCCAGCAGCTTGACACCCCAGGAGACCCAGTACTTC. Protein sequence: CASSLTPQETQYF.

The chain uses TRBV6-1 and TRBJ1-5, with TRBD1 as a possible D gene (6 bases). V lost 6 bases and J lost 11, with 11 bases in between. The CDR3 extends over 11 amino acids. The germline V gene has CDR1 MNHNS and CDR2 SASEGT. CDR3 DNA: TGTGCCAGCAGGTTCCAGGGGTCCCAGCATTTT. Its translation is CASRFQGSQHF.

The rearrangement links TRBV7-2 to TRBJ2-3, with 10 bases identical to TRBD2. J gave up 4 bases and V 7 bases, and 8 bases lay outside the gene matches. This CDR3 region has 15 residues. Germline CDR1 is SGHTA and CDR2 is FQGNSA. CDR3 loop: CASNTGLAESDTQYF. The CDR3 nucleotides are TGTGCCAGCAATACTGGACTAGCGGAGTCAGATACGCAGTATTTT.